Here is one T cell receptor beta chain with its context. Antigen: not known. Here immunoSEQ multiplex PCR was the method, and the copy in TCRdb shows in-frame clones only, minus some. The table lists fewer than 85,000 clones, around 86% of them singletons, with 18% in the top ten. This record comes from a study of T cell responses to AZD1222 COVID-19 vaccine. CDR1 is SGDLS, CDR2 YYNGEE, per germline. Trimming cost V 2 bases and J 0 bases, with 12 bases left between them. The CDR3 spans 16 residues. The study's findings and limits: Spike-spanning, vaccine-associated CD4 TCRs were dominant at 160-218 and 743-854.

The TCR sequence derives from an adult who received the AZD1222 COVID-19 vaccine. V usage is TRBV9 and J usage is TRBJ1-3, with a possible D match to TRBD1 (5 bases). Source: peripheral blood, taken 28 days after the second AZD1222 dose. This chain's CDR3 is CASSVFGRDSGNTIYF. The DNA of the CDR3 is TGTGCCAGCAGCGTTTTTGGCAGGGACTCTGGAAACACCATATATTTT.